This record concerns one TCR beta chain sequence. Its antigen is not identified. The sample comes from a study of chemoradiotherapy in HPV16-positive cancers. General study points: Better recurrence-free survival went with HPV-responsive T-cell expansion in HPV16-positive patients.

The protocol was immunoSEQ multiplex PCR, while the TCRdb copy is restricted to in-frame clones and leaves out a portion. The sample shows under 20,000 clones, over 75% of them seen only once. The sequence derives from a human donor with HPV-associated anogenital cancer. This specimen was taken from a patient who underwent chemoradiotherapy.

The CDR3 sequence is CASSQARGMTQYF. Written as DNA, the CDR3 is TGCGCCAGCAGCCAAGCGAGGGGGATGACGCAGTATTTT. This chain links TRBV4-1 with TRBJ2-3; TRBD1 might be the D (6 bases). The CDR3 has 13 amino acids. From germline, CDR1 is MGHRA and CDR2 YSYEKL. Trimming took off 1 base at V and 9 bases at J, with 11 bases between the two ends.